Listed below are T cell receptor beta chains from one sample, sequenced in a study of T cell clonotyping in hematopoietic cell transplantation. Using immunoSEQ multiplex PCR, the repertoire was profiled, and TCRdb retains in-frame clones only, with some absent. The sample gives roughly 10,000 clones, roughly 90% of which show up once; 35% to 45% is in the top ten. The sequenced sample was PBMCs, obtained 180 days after allogeneic stem cell transplant. The receptors come from a male patient in his sixties or seventies who had an allogeneic stem cell transplant from an unrelated donor, so the T cells may come from the graft donor. Some clones in this sample may be carry-over from other donors' samples. The CDR3 runs from the conserved cysteine through the conserved F or W. D genes are given only for firm matches. Clone size is given for some rows only: seen once, a few or many times, or a class if the clone is expanded.

clone_size	v_call	d_call	j_call	cdr3_aa	cdr3_nt
NA	TRBV7-2	NA	TRBJ2-3	CASSAPESTDTQYF	TGTGCCAGCAGCGCCCCAGAATCCACAGATACGCAGTATTTT
NA	TRBV6-1	TRBD1	TRBJ1-5	CASSTTGVSQPQHF	TGTGCCAGCAGTACGACAGGGGTAAGTCAGCCCCAGCATTTT
NA	TRBV5-1	NA	TRBJ1-1	CASSLTENTEAFF	TGCGCCAGCAGCTTGACGGAGAACACTGAAGCTTTCTTT
few	TRBV5-1	TRBD2	TRBJ2-2	CASSPPGAGGAAGELFF	TGCGCCAGCAGCCCCCCAGGAGCGGGGGGGGCCGCCGGGGAGCTGTTTTTT
NA	TRBV6-5	NA	TRBJ1-6	CASSYTGLNSPLHF	TGTGCCAGCAGTTACACCGGGCTAAATTCACCCCTCCACTTT
NA	TRBV6-1	NA	TRBJ1-3	CASSELRGSSGNTIYF	TGTGCCAGCAGTGAATTGAGGGGTTCCTCTGGAAACACCATATATTTT
once	TRBV4-3	NA	TRBJ2-7	CASSHTSNSYEQYF	TGCGCCAGCAGCCACACAAGCAACTCCTACGAGCAGTACTTC
NA	TRBV4-1	NA	TRBJ1-2	CASSQDGDRGYTF	TGCGCCAGCAGCCAAGATGGAGACAGGGGCTACACCTTC
NA	TRBV28	NA	TRBJ1-6	CASSFPRGGVGSPLHF	TGTGCCAGCAGTTTCCCGAGGGGGGGTGTGGGTTCACCCCTCCACTTT
NA	TRBV9	TRBD1	TRBJ1-2	CASSVGQGAFYGYTF	TGTGCCAGCAGCGTAGGACAGGGGGCTTTCTATGGCTACACCTTC
large	TRBV9	NA	TRBJ1-3	CASSVEGRDTIYF	TGTGCCAGCAGCGTAGAGGGCCGAGACACCATATATTTT